This T cell receptor beta chain emerged from a study of long-term antiretroviral therapy in people with HIV. Survey level was the resolution at which the v3.0 immunoSEQ assay ran. The assay was immunoSEQ multiplex PCR, and TCRdb's table has in-frame clones only and misses some. The sample comprises tens of thousands of clones, 80% to 95% of which are singletons, and approximately 7.3% rests with the top ten. Germline loops: CDR1 SGHRS, CDR2 YFSETQ. After removal of 4 bases from V and 5 bases from J, the junction contained 9 bases not matched to a gene. The CDR3 has 15 amino acids. The sample consisted of unsorted PBMCs, taken 4.4 years after starting antiretroviral therapy. The chain uses TRBV5-1 and TRBJ2-5; TRBD1 matches at 9 bases. The source is a woman aged 50 to 65 with HIV. CDR3 loop: CASSDPGQGPETQYF. The CDR3 DNA follows: TGCGCCAGCAGCGACCCGGGACAGGGTCCCGAGACCCAGTACTTC. Full variable domain (rest looked up from reference TRBV5-1 and TRBJ2-5): KAGVTQTPRYLIKTRGQQVTLSCSPISGHRSVSWYQQTPGQGLQFLFEYFSETQRNKGNFPGRFSGRQFSNSRSEMNVSTLELGDSALYLCASSDPGQGPETQYFGPGTRLLVL.